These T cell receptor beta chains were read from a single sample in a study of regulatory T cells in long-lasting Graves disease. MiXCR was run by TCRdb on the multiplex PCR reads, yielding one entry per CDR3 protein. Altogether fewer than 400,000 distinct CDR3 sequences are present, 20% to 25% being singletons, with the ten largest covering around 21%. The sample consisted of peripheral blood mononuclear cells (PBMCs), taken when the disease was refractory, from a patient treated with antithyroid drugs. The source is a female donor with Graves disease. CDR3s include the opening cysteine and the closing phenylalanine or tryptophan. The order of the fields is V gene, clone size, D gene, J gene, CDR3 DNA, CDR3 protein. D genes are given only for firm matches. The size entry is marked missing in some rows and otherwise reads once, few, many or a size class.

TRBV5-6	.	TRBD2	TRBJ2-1	TGTGCCAGCAGCCTACGGACTAGCGGGCTAGACAATGAGCAGTTCTTC	CASSLRTSGLDNEQFF
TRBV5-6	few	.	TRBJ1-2	TGTGCCAGCAGCTTGGCGGGAGGGGGCTATGGCTACACCTTC	CASSLAGGGYGYTF
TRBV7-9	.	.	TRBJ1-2	TGTGCCGGCAGCTTAGCAGGAAACTATGGCTACACCTTC	CAGSLAGNYGYTF
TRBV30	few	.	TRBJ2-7	TGTGCCTGGAGAGGCAGGGGTGCTACCTACGAGCAGTACTTC	CAWRGRGATYEQYF
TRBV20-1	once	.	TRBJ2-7	TGCAGTGCTACGGGTAAGGGGTACGAGCAGCACTTC	CSATGKGYEQHF
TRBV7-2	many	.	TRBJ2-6	TGTGCCAGCAGCCTACGACAGAAATCTTACTCTGGGGCCAACGTCCTGACTTTC	CASSLRQKSYSGANVLTF
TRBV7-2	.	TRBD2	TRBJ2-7	TGTGCCAGCAGCTCGCTATGGACTAGCGGGAAAGAGCAGTACTTC	CASSSLWTSGKEQYF
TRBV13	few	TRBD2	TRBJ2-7	TGTGCCAGCAGCTCCAAGTGGGCTCTAGCGGGAGAAGCGGGCGAGCAGTACTTC	CASSSKWALAGEAGEQYF
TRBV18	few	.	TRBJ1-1	TGTGCCAGCTCACCGTTCCAGTACACTGAAGCTTTCTTT	CASSPFQYTEAFF
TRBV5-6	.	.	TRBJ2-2	TGTGCCAGCGGAGCTTGGAACGAATTTACCGGGGAGCTGTTTTTT	CASGAWNEFTGELFF
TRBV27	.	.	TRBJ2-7	TGTGCCAGCAGTCCCGAGGCTAGCAGAGCCGCCTACGAGCAGTACTTC	CASSPEASRAAYEQYF
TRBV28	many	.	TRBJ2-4	TGTGCCAGCAGCCCATCACTCGACCTAGCCAAAAACATTCAGTACTTC	CASSPSLDLAKNIQYF
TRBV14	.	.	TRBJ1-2	TGTGCCAGCAGCCTTCGCCCCCAGGGGGGCTACACCTTC	CASSLRPQGGYTF
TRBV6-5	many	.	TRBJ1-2	TGTGCCAGCAGTTACTCGATAACAAATAACTATGGCTACACCTTC	CASSYSITNNYGYTF
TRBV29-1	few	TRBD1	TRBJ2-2	TGCAGCGTTCGCATATTCCGACAGGGCCTAGACACCGTGGAGCTGTTTTTT	CSVRIFRQGLDTVELFF
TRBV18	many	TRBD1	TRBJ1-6	TGTGCCAGCTCAAGACAGGGGGATAATTCACCCCTCCACTTT	CASSRQGDNSPLHF
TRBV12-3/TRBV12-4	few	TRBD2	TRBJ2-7	TGTGCCAGCAGTTTGGTCGGCGGGAGAAGACCCTACGAGCAGTACTTC	CASSLVGGRRPYEQYF
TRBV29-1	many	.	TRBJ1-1	TGCAGCGTTGAGGTCCGATCTATGAACACTGAAGCTTTCTTT	CSVEVRSMNTEAFF
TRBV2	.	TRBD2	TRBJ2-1	TGTGCCAGCAGTCCATGGACTAGCGGGTTTGCAAATGAGCAGTTCTTC	CASSPWTSGFANEQFF
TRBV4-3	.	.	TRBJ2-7	TGCGCCAGCAGCCAAGATCGGGGGTCGAACTACGAGCAGTACTTC	CASSQDRGSNYEQYF
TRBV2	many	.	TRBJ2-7	TGTGCCAGCAGTGAATCGGGACGCTCTCTCGACGAGCAGTACTTC	CASSESGRSLDEQYF
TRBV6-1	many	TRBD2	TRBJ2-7	TGTGCCACCCAGCTGGGACTAGGCTACGAGCAGTACTTC	CATQLGLGYEQYF
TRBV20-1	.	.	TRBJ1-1	TGCAGTGCCCAACGGTACACTGAAGCTTTCTTT	CSAQRYTEAFF
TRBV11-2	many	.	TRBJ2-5	TGTGCCAGCAGCTTCGCGACGGCCCAAGAGACCCAGTACTTC	CASSFATAQETQYF
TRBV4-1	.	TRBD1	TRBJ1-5	TGCGCCAGCAGCAAAGACGGACAGGGGATACAGCCCCAGCATTTT	CASSKDGQGIQPQHF
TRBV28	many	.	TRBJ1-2	TGTGCCAGCAGATCGACAGAATGGGGCTACACCTTC	CASRSTEWGYTF
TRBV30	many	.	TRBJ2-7	TGTGCCTGGACCAAAGGTGACGGCCTCTCCTACGAGCAGTACTTC	CAWTKGDGLSYEQYF
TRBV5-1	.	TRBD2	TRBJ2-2	TGCGCCAGCAGGCGGGGGATCGGGACCGGGGAGCTGTTTTTT	CASRRGIGTGELFF
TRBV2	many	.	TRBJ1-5	TGTGCCAGCAGTGAAAGTGGTTTGAGCAGTCAGCCCCAGCATTTT	CASSESGLSSQPQHF
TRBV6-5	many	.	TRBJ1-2	TGTGCCAGCAGTTACGGACAGATCGGCGGCTACACCTTC	CASSYGQIGGYTF
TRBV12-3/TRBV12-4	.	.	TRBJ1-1	TGTGCCAGCACTTGGAGGCCTAAAACTGAAGCTTTCTTT	CASTWRPKTEAFF
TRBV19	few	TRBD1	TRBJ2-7	TGTGCCACTTCGAACAGGGGGCCTATAAACGAGCAGTACTTC	CATSNRGPINEQYF
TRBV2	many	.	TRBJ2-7	TGTGCCATCCATAGACAGGACACCTACGAGCAGTACTTC	CAIHRQDTYEQYF
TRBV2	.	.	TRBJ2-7	TGTGCCAGCAGGCTTATGGTCGAGCAGTACTTC	CASRLMVEQYF
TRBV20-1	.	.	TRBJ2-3	TGCAGTGCCCACGGGACGGCAGGGGCAGATACGCAGTATTTT	CSAHGTAGADTQYF
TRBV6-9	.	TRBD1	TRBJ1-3	TGTGCCAGCAGTTACCGCCGACAGGGTATAATGTCTGGAAACACCATATATTTT	CASSYRRQGIMSGNTIYF
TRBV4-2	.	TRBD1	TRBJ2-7	TGTGCCAGCAGCCAAGAACCGGGACAGTCCTACGAGCAGTACTTC	CASSQEPGQSYEQYF
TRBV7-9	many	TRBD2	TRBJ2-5	TGTGCCAGCAGCTCCCCTCGGATCGGAGCGGGAGCTTGGGAGACCCAGTACTTC	CASSSPRIGAGAWETQYF
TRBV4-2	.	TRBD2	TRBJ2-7	TGTGCCAGCAGCCAAGATGGGGGGGTCGGCGAGCAGTACTTC	CASSQDGGVGEQYF